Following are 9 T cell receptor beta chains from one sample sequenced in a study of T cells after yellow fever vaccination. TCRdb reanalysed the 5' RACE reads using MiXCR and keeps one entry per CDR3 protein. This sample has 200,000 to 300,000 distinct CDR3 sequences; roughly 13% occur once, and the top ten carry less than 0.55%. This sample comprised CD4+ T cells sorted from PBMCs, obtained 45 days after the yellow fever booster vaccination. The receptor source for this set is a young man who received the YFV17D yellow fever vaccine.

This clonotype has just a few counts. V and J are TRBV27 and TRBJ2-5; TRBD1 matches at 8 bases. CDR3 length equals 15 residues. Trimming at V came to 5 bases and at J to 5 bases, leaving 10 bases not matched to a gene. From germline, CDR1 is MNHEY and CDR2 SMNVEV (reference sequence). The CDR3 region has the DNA TGTGCCAGCAGTCTCAGACAGGGGATGTGGGAGACCCAGTACTTC. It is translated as CASSLRQGMWETQYF.

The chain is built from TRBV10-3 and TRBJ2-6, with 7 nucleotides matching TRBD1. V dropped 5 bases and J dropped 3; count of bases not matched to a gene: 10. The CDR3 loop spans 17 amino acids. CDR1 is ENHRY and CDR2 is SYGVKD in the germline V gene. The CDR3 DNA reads TGTGCCATCAGTAACTCAGGGGGTTGGAATGGGGCCAACGTCCTGACTTTC. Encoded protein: CAISNSGGWNGANVLTF.

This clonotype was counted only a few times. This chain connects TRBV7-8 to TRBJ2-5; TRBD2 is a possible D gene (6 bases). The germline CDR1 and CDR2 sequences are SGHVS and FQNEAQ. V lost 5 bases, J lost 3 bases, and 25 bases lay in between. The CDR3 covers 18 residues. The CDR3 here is CASSRLWRVRTEEETQYF. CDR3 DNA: TGTGCCAGCAGCCGCTTGTGGAGGGTAAGAACGGAGGAAGAGACCCAGTACTTC.

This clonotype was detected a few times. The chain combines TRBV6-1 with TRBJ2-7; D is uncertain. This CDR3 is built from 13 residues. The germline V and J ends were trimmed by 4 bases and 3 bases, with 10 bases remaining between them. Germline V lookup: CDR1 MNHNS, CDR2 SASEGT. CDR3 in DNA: TGTGCCAGCAGTGTCCTAGAAGACTACGAGCAGTACTTC. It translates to CASSVLEDYEQYF.

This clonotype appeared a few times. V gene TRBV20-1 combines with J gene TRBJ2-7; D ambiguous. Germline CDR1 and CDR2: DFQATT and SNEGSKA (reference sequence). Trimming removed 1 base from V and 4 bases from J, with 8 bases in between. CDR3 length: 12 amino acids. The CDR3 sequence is CSARVGVYEQYF. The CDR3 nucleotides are TGCAGTGCTAGAGTCGGCGTGTACGAGCAGTACTTC.

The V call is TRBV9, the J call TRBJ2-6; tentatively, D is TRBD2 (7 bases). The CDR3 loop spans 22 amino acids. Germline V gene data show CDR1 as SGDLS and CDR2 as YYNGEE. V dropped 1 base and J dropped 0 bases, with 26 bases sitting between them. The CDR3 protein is CASSVKGSGRDTQYSGANVLTF. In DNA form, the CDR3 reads TGTGCCAGCAGCGTAAAGGGCTCGGGGAGGGACACCCAATACTCTGGGGCCAACGTCCTGACTTTC.

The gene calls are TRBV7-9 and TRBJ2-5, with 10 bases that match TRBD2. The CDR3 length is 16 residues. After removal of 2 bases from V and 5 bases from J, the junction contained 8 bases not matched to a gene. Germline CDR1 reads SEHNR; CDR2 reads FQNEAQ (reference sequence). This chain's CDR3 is CASSLLASGSGETQYF. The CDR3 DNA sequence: TGTGCCAGCAGCTTACTGGCTAGCGGGAGCGGGGAGACCCAGTACTTC.

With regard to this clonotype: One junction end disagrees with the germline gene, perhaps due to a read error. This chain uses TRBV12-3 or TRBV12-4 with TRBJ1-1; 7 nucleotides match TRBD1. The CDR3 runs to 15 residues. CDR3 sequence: CSSGPLGQILTEAFF. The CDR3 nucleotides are TGTTCCAGCGGCCCTTTGGGACAGATCCTTACTGAAGCTTTCTTT.

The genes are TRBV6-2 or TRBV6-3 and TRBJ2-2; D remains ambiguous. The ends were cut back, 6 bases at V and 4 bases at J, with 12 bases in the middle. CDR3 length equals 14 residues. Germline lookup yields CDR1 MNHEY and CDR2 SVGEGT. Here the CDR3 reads CASSASVLTGELFF. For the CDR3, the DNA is TGTGCCAGCAGCGCGAGTGTCCTCACCGGGGAGCTGTTTTTT.